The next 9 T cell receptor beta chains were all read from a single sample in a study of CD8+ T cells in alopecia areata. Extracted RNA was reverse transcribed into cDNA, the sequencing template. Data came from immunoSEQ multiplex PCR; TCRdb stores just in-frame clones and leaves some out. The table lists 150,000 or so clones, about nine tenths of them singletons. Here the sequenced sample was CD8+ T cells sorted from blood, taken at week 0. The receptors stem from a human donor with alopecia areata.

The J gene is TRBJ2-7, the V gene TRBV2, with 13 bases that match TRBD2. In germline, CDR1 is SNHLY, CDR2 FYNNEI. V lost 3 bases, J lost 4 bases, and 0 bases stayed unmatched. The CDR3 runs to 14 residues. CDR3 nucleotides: TGTGCCAGCAGTGAGGGACTAGCGGGATACGAGCAGTACTTC. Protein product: CASSEGLAGYEQYF. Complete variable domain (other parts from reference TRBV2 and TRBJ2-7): EPEVTQTPSHQVTQMGQEVILRCVPISNHLYFYWYRQILGQKVEFLVSFYNNEISEKSEIFDDQFSVERPDGSNFTLKIRSTKLEDSAMYFCASSEGLAGYEQYFGPGTRLTVT.

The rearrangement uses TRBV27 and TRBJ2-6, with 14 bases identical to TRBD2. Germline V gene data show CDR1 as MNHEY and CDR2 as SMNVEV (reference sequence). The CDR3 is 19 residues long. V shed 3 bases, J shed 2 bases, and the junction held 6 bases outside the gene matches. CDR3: CASSFRLAGGPAGANVLTF. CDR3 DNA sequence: TGTGCCAGCAGTTTCCGACTAGCGGGAGGGCCCGCTGGGGCCAACGTCCTGACTTTC.

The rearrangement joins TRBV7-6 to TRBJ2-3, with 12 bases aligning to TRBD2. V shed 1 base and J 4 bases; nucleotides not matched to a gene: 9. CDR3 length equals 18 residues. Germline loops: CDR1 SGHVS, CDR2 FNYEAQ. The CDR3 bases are TGTGCCAGCAGCTTAGGGGCGACTAGCGGGAGTGGGGCAGATACGCAGTATTTT. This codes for CASSLGATSGSGADTQYF.

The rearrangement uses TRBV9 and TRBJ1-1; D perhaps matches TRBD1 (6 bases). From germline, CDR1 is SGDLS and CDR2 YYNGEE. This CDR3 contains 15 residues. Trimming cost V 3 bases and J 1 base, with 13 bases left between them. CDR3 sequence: CASSETGLGNTEAFF. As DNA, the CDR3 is TGTGCCAGCAGCGAAACAGGGCTGGGGAACACTGAAGCTTTCTTT.

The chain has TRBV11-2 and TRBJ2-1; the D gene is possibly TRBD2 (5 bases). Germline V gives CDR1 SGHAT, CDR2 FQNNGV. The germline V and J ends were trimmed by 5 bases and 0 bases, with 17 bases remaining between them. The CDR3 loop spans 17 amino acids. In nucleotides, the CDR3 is TGTGCCAGCAGCGGGTCCGGGGAAACTAGCTCCTACAATGAGCAGTTCTTC. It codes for CASSGSGETSSYNEQFF. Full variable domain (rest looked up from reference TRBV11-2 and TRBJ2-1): EAGVAQSPRYKIIEKRQSVAFWCNPISGHATLYWYQQILGQGPKLLIQFQNNGVVDDSQLPKDRFSAERLKGVDSTLKIQPAKLEDSAVYLCASSGSGETSSYNEQFFGPGTRLTVL.

The CDR3 DNA reads TGTGCCAGCAGTTGGACCCCCAGGCGGGGGCCCTACGAGCAGTACTTC. The encoded protein is CASSWTPRRGPYEQYF. This chain connects TRBV27 to TRBJ2-7; perhaps TRBD2 as D (7 bases). V gave up 4 bases and J gave up 2 bases, with 18 bases separating them. From germline, CDR1 is MNHEY and CDR2 SMNVEV (reference sequence). CDR3 size: 16 residues.

CDR3 amino acids: CASSYGGHEQYF. In nucleotides, the CDR3 is TGTGCCAGCAGCTATGGGGGCCACGAGCAGTACTTC. The chain links TRBV5-4 to TRBJ2-7, with a possible D match to TRBD1 (6 bases). V was cut by 3 bases and J by 5 bases, with 9 bases left in between. Germline V gene data show CDR1 as SGHNT and CDR2 as YYREEE (reference sequence). This CDR3 is built from 12 residues.

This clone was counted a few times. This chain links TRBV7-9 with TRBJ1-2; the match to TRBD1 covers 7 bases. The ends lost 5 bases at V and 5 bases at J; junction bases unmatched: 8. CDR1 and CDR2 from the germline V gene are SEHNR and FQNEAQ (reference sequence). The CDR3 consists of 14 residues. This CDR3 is CASSHRDSPYGYTF. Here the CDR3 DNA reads TGTGCCAGCAGCCACCGGGACAGTCCATATGGCTACACCTTC.

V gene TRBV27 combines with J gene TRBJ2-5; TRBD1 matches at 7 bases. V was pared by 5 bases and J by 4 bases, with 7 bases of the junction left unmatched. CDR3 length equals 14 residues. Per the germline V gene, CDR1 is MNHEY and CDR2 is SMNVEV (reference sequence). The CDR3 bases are TGTGCCAGCAGTCTCACAGGGGCGGGAGAGACCCAGTACTTC. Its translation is CASSLTGAGETQYF.